The sequence of this TCR beta chain was determined in a study of blood T cell repertoires in COVID-19. For the study at large: COVID-19 samples collected from the United States, Italy and Spain covered acute and convalescent phases. Nucleic acid was either cDNA or gDNA, and it came from T cells, B-cell-depleted T cells, or PBMCs.

Germline V gives CDR1 SNHLY, CDR2 FYNNEI. CDR3 size: 11 residues. The V end was cut by 6 bases, the J end by 5 bases, with 7 bases between. Per the study methods: The assay estimated nucleated cells by amplifying reference gene primers. Profiling relied on immunoSEQ multiplex PCR, and the TCRdb table lists in-frame clones only, not all of them. For V, J and clone size, that table is used; D and trimming come from the DNA. The sample contains 180,000 or so clones, 70% to 85% of which appear only once. The genes are TRBV2 and TRBJ1-1; D call uncertain. Sequencing input: peripheral blood. The sequence was obtained from a woman older than 75 with acute or convalescent COVID-19. This CDR3 is CASSLKTEAFF. The CDR3 coding sequence is TGTGCCAGCAGCCTAAAGACTGAAGCTTTCTTT.